This T cell receptor (beta chain) comes out of a study of a mutant IDH1 vaccine in newly diagnosed glioma. V dropped 3 bases and J dropped 2; count of bases not matched to a gene: 3. CDR1 is LGHNA and CDR2 is YNFKEQ in the germline V gene. The CDR3 is 14 residues long. The time point: week 5, during vaccination. Vaccinated patients received 300 ug of mutant IDH1 20-mer peptide per dose, with topical imiquimod. Assay: immunoSEQ multiplex PCR; the TCRdb copy retains only in-frame clones and omits some. The table records approximately 76,000 clones, roughly nine tenths of them present only once. About this clone itself: Antigen unknown.

V and J are TRBV4-2 and TRBJ2-7; 8 nucleotides agree with TRBD1. Sequenced here: PBMCs, sampled from a glioma patient whose treatment included an IDH1 peptide vaccine. This sequence originates from a woman in her forties or fifties with glioma. The CDR3 nucleotides are TGTGCCAGCAGCCACCGGACAGGGACCTACGAGCAGTACTTC. Translation gives CASSHRTGTYEQYF.